This is a list of T cell receptor beta chains from one sample in a study of T-cell memory formation after mild COVID-19. Using its own MiXCR run on the 5' RACE reads, TCRdb lists one record per CDR3 protein. The table includes about 470,000 distinct CDR3 sequences, around 27% detected once. Specimen: PBMCs or a T cell subset sorted from them (not recorded which). The source is an adult woman who had mild COVID-19 (a few samples of this study predate the infection). Cell type and time point are not known. The CDR3 runs from the conserved cysteine through the conserved F or W. The D gene is left open where the match is weak. Some rows mark clone size as missing; the rest say once, few, many or name a class of expanded clone.

j_call | v_call | d_call | clone_size | cdr3_aa | cdr3_nt
TRBJ2-7 | TRBV7-9 | TRBD1 | few | CASSSQQGAWYEQYF | TGTGCCAGCAGCTCCCAACAGGGGGCGTGGTACGAGCAGTACTTC
TRBJ2-7 | TRBV6-6 | - | - | CASSSGEQYF | TGTGCCAGCAGCTCGGGGGAGCAGTACTTC
TRBJ2-7 | TRBV29-1 | - | - | CSVEVDSRPQYEQYF | TGCAGCGTTGAGGTTGACTCTCGGCCTCAGTACGAGCAGTACTTC
TRBJ2-2 | TRBV6-5 | - | - | CASSFRMPNTGELFF | TGTGCCAGCAGTTTTCGTATGCCGAACACCGGGGAGCTGTTTTTT
TRBJ1-1 | TRBV7-9 | - | few | CASSSAPAMKTEAFF | TGTGCCAGCAGCTCCGCTCCGGCGATGAAAACTGAAGCTTTCTTT
TRBJ2-2 | TRBV30 | TRBD1 | - | CAWGQGLNTGELFF | TGTGCCTGGGGACAGGGCCTGAACACCGGGGAGCTGTTTTTT
TRBJ2-7 | TRBV5-1 | - | - | CASSLRTAGYYEQYF | TGCGCCAGCAGCTTGAGGACAGCGGGGTACTACGAGCAGTACTTC
TRBJ2-1 | TRBV4-3 | - | - | CASSQYEGPYNEQFF | TGCGCCAGCAGCCAATACGAGGGGCCCTACAATGAGCAGTTCTTC
TRBJ1-2 | TRBV12-3/TRBV12-4 | - | - | CASSLDRFDYGYTF | TGTGCCAGCAGTCTCGACAGGTTCGACTATGGCTACACCTTC
TRBJ1-2 | TRBV19 | - | - | CASTGFMGANYGYTF | TGTGCCAGTACGGGATTTATGGGCGCTAACTATGGCTACACCTTC
TRBJ2-3 | TRBV18 | TRBD2 | - | CASSPTFREAGGADTQYF | TGTGCCAGCTCACCAACTTTCCGGGAAGCGGGGGGCGCAGATACGCAGTATTTT
TRBJ1-5 | TRBV7-2 | TRBD1 | - | CASSSEDRGRNQPQHF | TGTGCCAGCAGCTCCGAGGACAGGGGAAGGAATCAGCCCCAGCATTTT
TRBJ2-3 | TRBV5-1 | TRBD1 | - | CASSLATDRVRDTQYF | TGCGCCAGCAGCTTGGCAACAGACAGGGTCCGAGATACGCAGTATTTT
TRBJ2-5 | TRBV4-1 | TRBD2 | few | CASSAGLARRIPQETQYF | TGCGCCAGCTCCGCGGGACTAGCGAGGCGAATTCCACAAGAGACCCAGTACTTC
TRBJ2-1 | TRBV5-5 | TRBD2 | few | CASSLASGGLSYNEQFF | TGTGCCAGCAGCTTGGCAAGCGGGGGCCTCTCCTACAATGAGCAGTTCTTC
TRBJ2-3 | TRBV11-2 | - | few | CASSSHSSALTDTQYF | TGTGCCAGCAGCTCCCATTCTAGCGCCCTCACAGATACGCAGTATTTT
TRBJ2-3 | TRBV11-2 | - | few | CASSLDLAYTDTQYF | TGTGCCAGCAGCTTAGATTTAGCTTACACAGATACGCAGTATTTT
TRBJ2-1 | TRBV5-1 | TRBD2 | - | CASSYYPGGSYNEQFF | TGCGCCAGCAGCTATTACCCGGGGGGTTCCTACAATGAGCAGTTCTTC
TRBJ2-6 | TRBV6-5 | - | - | CASSYGISGANVLTF | TGTGCCAGCAGTTACGGGATCTCTGGGGCCAACGTCCTGACTTTC
TRBJ2-6 | TRBV7-9 | - | - | CASSRPPGHPSSSGANVLTF | TGTGCCAGCAGCCGACCGCCGGGACACCCTTCGAGCTCTGGGGCCAACGTCCTGACTTTC
TRBJ1-1 | TRBV6-1 | - | - | CASSSMGQNTEAFF | TGTGCCAGCAGTAGTATGGGACAGAACACTGAAGCTTTCTTT
TRBJ2-1 | TRBV7-7 | - | - | CASSWDGREQFF | TGTGCTAGCAGTTGGGACGGACGCGAGCAGTTCTTC
TRBJ2-2 | TRBV4-3 | TRBD1 | few | CASSQPTGTGGTGELFF | TGCGCCAGCAGCCAACCTACCGGGACAGGGGGCACCGGGGAGCTGTTTTTT
TRBJ2-1 | TRBV29-1 | TRBD1 | few | CSVGTGLGQFF | TGCAGCGTTGGGACAGGTTTAGGGCAGTTCTTC
TRBJ1-1 | TRBV9 | TRBD1 | - | CASNPGGEGTEAFF | TGTGCCAGCAATCCAGGGGGCGAGGGCACTGAAGCTTTCTTT
TRBJ2-2 | TRBV3-1 | - | few | CASSQSVNTGELFF | TGTGCCAGCAGCCAATCGGTGAACACCGGGGAGCTGTTTTTT